One sample yielded the 5 T cell receptor beta chains listed below, sequenced in a study of beta chain features in type 1 diabetes. The antigens for these receptors are not known. Reverse transcribing all isolated RNA meant expressed TCRB transcripts were sequenced. Only in-frame clones appear in the TCRdb table, and some are missing; sequencing was by immunoSEQ multiplex PCR. The sample has about 240,000 clones, about 14% seen once. Findings and caveats of the study: In every one of the four CD4+ subsets, TCRB CDR3s were moderately but significantly shorter in Type 1 diabetes patients.

The sequenced sample was naive CD4+ T cells from blood. All receptors come from a man under 40 with type 1 diabetes.

This clone has just a few counts. The rearrangement joins TRBV30 to TRBJ1-5; D uncertain. This CDR3 is built from 13 residues. The germline V gene encodes CDR1 GTSNPN and CDR2 SVGIG (reference sequence). V was cut by 1 base and J by 4 bases, with 8 bases left in between. DNA of the CDR3: TGTGCCTGGAGTGCGGCGGAGAATCAGCCCCAGCATTTT. Amino acid sequence: CAWSAAENQPQHF.

This clone has more than one count but fewer than ten. The chain has TRBV6-5 and TRBJ2-3; D is undetermined. Germline CDR1 reads MNHEY; CDR2 reads SVGAGI. This CDR3 spans 11 amino acids. Trimming removed 4 bases from V and 5 bases from J, with 4 bases in between. The CDR3 DNA sequence: TGTGCCAGCAGTTCCTTAGATACGCAGTATTTT. It is translated as CASSSLDTQYF.

This clone was seen more than once but under ten times. This sequence joins TRBV16 and TRBJ2-3; the D is unclear. The CDR3 loop spans 15 amino acids. The ends were cut back, 2 bases at V and 3 bases at J, with 12 bases in the middle. Germline V gene lookup returns CDR1 KGHSY and CDR2 FQNENV. Written as DNA, the CDR3 is TGTGCCAGCAGCCAAGACTCGTCTGTGACAGATACGCAGTATTTT. It yields the protein CASSQDSSVTDTQYF.

This clone was detected a few times. The genes are TRBV6-5 and TRBJ2-7; 8 bases match TRBD1. Germline-derived CDR1 and CDR2 are MNHEY and SVGAGI. CDR3 size: 13 residues. Unmatched junction bases numbered 4, after V lost 5 bases and J lost 4 bases. In DNA form, the CDR3 reads TGTGCCAGCAGTGACTACAGGGGGTACGAGCAGTACTTC. The encoded protein is CASSDYRGYEQYF.

This clone was seen more than once but under ten times. The gene calls are TRBV7-2 and TRBJ1-1, with D perhaps matching TRBD1 (5 bases). CDR1 is SGHTA and CDR2 is FQGNSA in the germline V gene. The CDR3 extends over 11 amino acids. Trimming shortened V by 2 bases and J by 8 bases, and 6 bases separated the two germline ends. CDR3: CASSLRGEAFF. Here the CDR3 DNA reads TGTGCCAGCAGCTTAAGGGGAGAAGCTTTCTTT. Based on the CDR3 plus reference TRBV7-2 and TRBJ1-1, the full variable domain is GAGVSQSPSNKVTEKGKDVELRCDPISGHTALYWYRQSLGQGLEFLIYFQGNSAPDKSGLPSDRFSAERTGGSVSTLTIQRTQQEDSAVYLCASSLRGEAFFGQGTRLTVV.